The sequence of this T cell receptor (beta chain) was determined in a study of CD8 T cells in Susac syndrome (dated by TCRdb to between 2018 and 2021). Study-level background: The study used repertoire sequencing to test whether antigen drove CD8+ T cell activation and differentiation in Susac syndrome. Clonality of the CD8+ T cell repertoire was compared between over 10 healthy donors, approximately 14 Susac syndrome patients and around 16 multiple sclerosis patients.

RNA was extracted with the RNeasy kit and about 0.45 to 1 ug was reverse transcribed using random hexamers. The immunoSEQ multiplex PCR assay, covering 54 Vbeta and 13 Jbeta segments, was used to amplify TCR beta CDR3 regions. PCR amplification bias was corrected using a synthetic template baseline for primer optimization and computational correction. As for how the authors treated the data: Reads were annotated to V, D and J genes according to IMGT and were analyzed with immunoSEQ Analyzer, with only productive sequences retained. Clonality was computed as one minus Shannon entropy normalized by log2 of the number of productive unique sequences. Public and private clones were assessed among the 100 most prevalent clones of each patient and control. Susac-specific clones were defined as absent from healthy and MS cohorts, 1052 published viral clones and other ImmuneACCESS disease sequences. Through fastp at Q25 and MiXCR, TCRdb rebuilt clones from the public reads, retaining in-frame beta chains. Records with the same CDR3 protein are collapsed into one entry carrying the most frequent genes and DNA. The authors' filters were not applied to this entry. In all, the sample holds about 130,000 distinct CDR3 sequences, and roughly 76% of those were seen once. Around 0.5% of the sample is taken by the ten largest.

Comments on this clonotype: Its target antigen remains unknown. There are no base qualities to consult, and no much larger clone falls within one base.

CDR1 and CDR2, looked up from the germline V gene (reference sequence), are MNHEY and SMNVEV. Deletion took 6 bases off V and 3 bases off J, with a span of 15 bases between the germline ends. The CDR3 starts with the cysteine, ends with the phenylalanine, and has 15 residues. Kept here is only the CDR3 DNA, which spans 45 bases and is read in frame from base 1. Peripheral blood CD8+ and CD4+ T cells from healthy donors, Susac syndrome patients and multiple sclerosis patients were profiled using high-throughput TCR beta sequencing. Treatment-naive patients with stable or active relapsing-remitting disease fulfilling revised McDonald criteria were used as multiple sclerosis controls. Bulk CD8+ and CD4+ T cells were purified magnetically by negative isolation, whereas CD8+ TEMRA cells were enriched by FACS. Blood was collected in EDTA tubes and processed within 24 hours, with PBMCs isolated through density gradient centrifugation. PBMCs intended for TCR sequencing were cryopreserved in liquid nitrogen and thawed later in a water bath at 37 degrees C. The sorted or isolated CD4+, CD8+ and CD8+ TEMRA cells reached a purity of at least 90%.

Points the paper makes about the study in general: The study acknowledged that relatively few individuals were included in the TCR sequencing and HLA analysis.

The sequence was collected from a human donor with multiple sclerosis. Here the chain combines TRBV27 and TRBJ2-1; TRBD2 could be the D gene, as 6 bases match. The sample taken for sequencing was CD8+ T cells from PBMCs. The nucleotide sequence is TGTGCCAGCAGACTCGGGACTTTAGTCTACAATGAGCAGTTCTTC. This gives the protein CASRLGTLVYNEQFF.